These 15 T cell receptor beta chains came from one sample sequenced in a study of T cells in Graves' hyperthyroidism and ophthalmopathy. TCR beta CDR3 regions were amplified from RNA. The TCR CDR3 was amplified in a first-round RT-PCR using the HTBI primer set. TCRdb ran MiXCR on the multiplex PCR reads and lists one entry per CDR3 protein. This table has roughly 740,000 distinct CDR3 sequences, about 17% appearing once. Source material: blood. The source is a man aged 18-30 years with Graves' hyperthyroidism.

J is TRBJ1-5 and V is TRBV7-2; perhaps TRBD1 as D (5 bases). The CDR3 spans 14 residues. CDR1 is SGHTA, CDR2 FQGNSA, per germline. V dropped 2 bases and J dropped 4 bases, with 9 bases sitting between them. Here the CDR3 DNA reads TGTGCCAGCAGCTTATGGGGGGTAAATCAGCCCCAGCATTTT. Translation gives CASSLWGVNQPQHF.

This clonotype was seen many times. The chain uses TRBV6-1 and TRBJ1-5; D ambiguous. The CDR3 has 16 residues. The germline V gene has CDR1 MNHNS and CDR2 SASEGT. V lost 2 bases, J lost 3 bases, and 14 bases lay in between. The CDR3 DNA reads TGTGCCAGCAGTGAAAGGAACTTTGGGTACAATCAGCCCCAGCATTTT. Amino acid sequence: CASSERNFGYNQPQHF.

This clonotype appeared a few times. The chain has TRBV30 and TRBJ2-5; tentatively, D is TRBD1 (6 bases). Trimming left V 4 bases short and J 3 bases short, with 18 bases between. Per germline, CDR1 GTSNPN and CDR2 SVGIG (reference sequence). The CDR3 spans 15 residues. This CDR3 is CAWTPGQSPKETQYF. In DNA form, the CDR3 reads TGTGCCTGGACCCCTGGACAGTCTCCAAAAGAGACCCAGTACTTC.

Only a few counts were recorded for this clonotype. The V gene is TRBV10-3, the J gene TRBJ1-4; no reliable D call. The V gene's germline CDR1 is ENHRY and CDR2 SYGVKD. CDR3 length equals 15 residues. V was trimmed by 3 bases and J by 0 bases, leaving 8 bases between them. The CDR3 nucleotides read TGTGCCATCAGTGAAATGGGGTCAACTAATGAAAAACTGTTTTTT. It yields the protein CAISEMGSTNEKLFF.

Ten or more counts support this clonotype. The V gene is TRBV20-1, the J gene TRBJ2-7, with D tentatively TRBD1 (5 bases). The CDR3 is 14 amino acids. Germline-derived CDR1 and CDR2 are DFQATT and SNEGSKA (reference sequence). V gave up 4 bases and J gave up 4 bases, with 17 bases separating them. CDR3 bases: TGCAGTGCTATCCCTCAGGGAAACACTTACGAGCAGTACTTC. Translating gives CSAIPQGNTYEQYF.

The V gene is TRBV18, the J gene TRBJ1-1, with TRBD1 matching over 11 bases. J lost 0 bases, V lost 4 bases, and 4 bases had no gene match. Germline lookup yields CDR1 KGHSH and CDR2 LQKENI. The CDR3 covers 16 residues. The CDR3 loop reads CASSRTGGGLNTEAFF. The CDR3 bases are TGTGCCAGCTCACGGACAGGGGGCGGCTTGAACACTGAAGCTTTCTTT.

This clonotype was seen ten or more times. The chain carries TRBV28 and TRBJ2-1; D remains unclear. Trimming cost V 2 bases and J 1 base, with 15 bases left between them. In germline, CDR1 is MDHEN, CDR2 SYDVKM. The CDR3 totals 17 residues. The CDR3 sequence: CASSLAFGGSSYNEQFF. The CDR3 DNA follows: TGTGCCAGCAGTTTAGCGTTCGGTGGTAGTTCCTACAATGAGCAGTTCTTC.

The chain couples TRBV9 to TRBJ2-2; weak D call: TRBD2 (7 bases). The length of the CDR3 is 15 residues. Trimming stripped 7 bases from V and 1 base from J, with 14 bases between. Germline CDR1 reads SGDLS; CDR2 reads YYNGEE. In nucleotides, the CDR3 is TGTGCCAGCGGGGAGGGGGGGCTGAACACCGGGGAGCTGTTTTTT. Translating it yields CASGEGGLNTGELFF.

V usage is TRBV3-1 and J usage is TRBJ1-1; D might be TRBD1 (6 bases). This CDR3 is 13 amino acids long. Trimming removed 4 bases from V and 5 bases from J, with 11 bases in between. The germline gives CDR1 LGHDT, CDR2 YNNKEL (reference sequence). CDR3 nucleotide sequence: TGTGCCAGCAGCCCGGGACAACGGACTGAAGCTTTCTTT. It yields the protein CASSPGQRTEAFF.

This clonotype showed up just a few times. This chain uses TRBV12-3 or TRBV12-4 with TRBJ2-1; 8 positions match TRBD1. The CDR3 has 15 amino acids. V was pared by 5 bases and J by 4 bases, with 7 bases of the junction left unmatched. CDR3 sequence reads: CASSVPGTGYNEQFF. CDR3 coding DNA: TGTGCCAGCAGTGTCCCCGGGACAGGTTACAATGAGCAGTTCTTC.

In its sample, this clonotype was seen a few times. The rearrangement links TRBV7-2 to TRBJ2-7, with a weak D call TRBD2 (6 bases). The CDR3 has 14 amino acids. Trimming left V 6 bases short and J 4 bases short, with 16 bases between. Germline assignment: CDR1 SGHTA and CDR2 FQGNSA. CDR3 sequence reads: CASSTAGGPYEQYF. DNA for the CDR3: TGTGCCAGCAGTACTGCCGGGGGACCTTACGAGCAGTACTTC.

The chain joins TRBV6-1 to TRBJ2-2; TRBD2 agrees at 13 bases. The trim removed 5 bases at V and 7 bases at J, leaving 4 bases unmatched. The germline V gene has CDR1 MNHNS and CDR2 SASEGT. This CDR3 comprises 15 residues. The CDR3: CASSTTSGRHGELFF. The CDR3 bases are TGTGCCAGCAGTACGACTAGCGGGAGGCACGGGGAGCTGTTTTTT.

The chain employs TRBV30 and TRBJ2-7; D remains ambiguous. The CDR3 totals 13 residues. In germline, CDR1 is GTSNPN, CDR2 SVGIG (reference sequence). CDR3 nucleotides: TGTGCACTTGCATCGGACGGGTCCTACGAGCAGTACTTC. Its translation: CALASDGSYEQYF. Drawing the rest from reference TRBV30 and TRBJ2-7, the complete variable domain is SQTIHQWPATLVQPVGSPLSLECTVEGTSNPNLYWYRQAAGRGLQLLFYSVGIGQISSEVPQNLSASRPQDRQFILSSKKLLLSDSGFYLCALASDGSYEQYFGPGTRLTVT.

The CDR3 DNA is TGTGCCAGCAGCCCCTCCGCGGGAGCAGATACGCAGTATTTT. Translating it yields CASSPSAGADTQYF. V usage is TRBV7-8 and J usage is TRBJ2-3; 7 bases are shared with TRBD2. This CDR3 is 14 amino acids long. Unmatched junction bases numbered 6, after V lost 5 bases and J lost 4 bases. Looked up from germline, CDR1 is SGHVS and CDR2 is FQNEAQ.

This clonotype appeared many times. V usage is TRBV7-9 and J usage is TRBJ2-3; TRBD2 is a possible D gene (5 bases). This CDR3 spans 16 amino acids. V lost 5 bases and J lost 1, with 16 bases in between. Germline V gene data show CDR1 as SEHNR and CDR2 as FQNEAQ (reference sequence). The CDR3 bases are TGTGCCAGCAGCCCCCCGATGGAAGCGGGCACAGATACGCAGTATTTT. Its translation: CASSPPMEAGTDTQYF.